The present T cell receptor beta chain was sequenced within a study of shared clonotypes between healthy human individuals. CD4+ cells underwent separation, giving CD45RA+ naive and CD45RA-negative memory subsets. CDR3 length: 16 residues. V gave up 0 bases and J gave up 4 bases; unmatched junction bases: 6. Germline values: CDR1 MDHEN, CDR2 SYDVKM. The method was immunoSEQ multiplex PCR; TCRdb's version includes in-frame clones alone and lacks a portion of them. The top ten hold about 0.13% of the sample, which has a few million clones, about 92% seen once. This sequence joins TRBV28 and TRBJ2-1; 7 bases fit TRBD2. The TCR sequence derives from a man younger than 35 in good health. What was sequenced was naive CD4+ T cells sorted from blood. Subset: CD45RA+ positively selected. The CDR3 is CASSLWAGETYNEQFF. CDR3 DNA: TGTGCCAGCAGTTTATGGGCGGGGGAAACGTACAATGAGCAGTTCTTC.